The 28 T cell receptor beta chains below come from one sample, sequenced in a study of shared clonotypes between healthy human individuals. Repertoires were generated with immunoSEQ multiplex PCR, while TCRdb's copy carries only in-frame clones and drops some. The table lists 2 million to 3 million clones, under 95% of them singletons. The sequenced material came from naive CD4+ T cells from PBMCs. Subset reported: CD45RA+ positively selected. Receptors were obtained from a man between 18 and 35 years old in good health. Some clones in this sample may be carry-over from other donors' samples.

The chain joins TRBV28 to TRBJ1-2; 8 bases match TRBD1. This CDR3 region has 15 residues. The V gene's germline CDR1 is MDHEN and CDR2 SYDVKM. V shed 8 bases, J shed 1 base, and the junction held 9 bases outside the gene matches. The CDR3 reads CASRTGMRVNYGYTF. CDR3 DNA sequence: TGTGCCAGCCGGACAGGGATGAGGGTTAACTATGGCTACACCTTC.

This sequence joins TRBV5-1 and TRBJ1-3, with TRBD1 matching over 9 bases. The ends lost 4 bases at V and 13 bases at J; junction bases unmatched: 6. This CDR3 spans 12 amino acids. Germline CDR1 is SGHRS and CDR2 is YFSETQ. The CDR3 here is CASSTGQGVIYF. In DNA form, the CDR3 reads TGCGCCAGCAGCACGGGACAGGGTGTGATATATTTT.

The table lists this clone with a few counts. The rearrangement joins TRBV5-4 to TRBJ1-1; 10 bases are a match to TRBD1. The CDR3 loop spans 15 amino acids. CDR1 is SGHNT, CDR2 YYREEE, per germline (reference sequence). J lost 8 bases, V lost 10 bases, and 17 bases had no gene match. The CDR3 spells CASGLGTGASREAFF. CDR3 in DNA: TGTGCCTCTGGGTTAGGGACAGGGGCCTCTAGGGAAGCTTTCTTT.

This chain joins TRBV27 and TRBJ2-1, with 7 bases identical to TRBD1. This CDR3 is 15 amino acids long. J was trimmed by 0 bases and V by 6 bases; bases with no gene match: 5. Germline V lookup: CDR1 MNHEY, CDR2 SMNVEV (reference sequence). CDR3 DNA sequence: TGTGCCAGCAGGGCGGACAGGAGCTCCTACAATGAGCAGTTCTTC. It encodes CASRADRSSYNEQFF.

The V call is TRBV11-2, the J call TRBJ1-3, with D possibly TRBD1 on 6 matching bases. The CDR3 has 15 amino acids. V was pared by 5 bases and J by 4 bases, with 15 bases between. Per germline, CDR1 SGHAT and CDR2 FQNNGV. This CDR3 reads CASSRGQSGGNTIYF. In nucleotides, the CDR3 is TGTGCCAGCAGCCGGGGACAATCGGGGGGAAACACCATATATTTT. The whole variable domain, filled in from reference TRBV11-2 and TRBJ1-3, reads EAGVAQSPRYKIIEKRQSVAFWCNPISGHATLYWYQQILGQGPKLLIQFQNNGVVDDSQLPKDRFSAERLKGVDSTLKIQPAKLEDSAVYLCASSRGQSGGNTIYFGEGSWLTVV.

The rearrangement uses TRBV6-5 and TRBJ2-5; TRBD2 aligns across 11 bases. CDR1 is MNHEY, CDR2 SVGAGI, per germline. This CDR3 is built from 14 residues. J lost 9 bases, V lost 5 bases, and 8 bases had no gene match. The DNA for the CDR3 is TGTGCCAGCAGTAGTGGGGGTAGCGGGAGGGCCCAGTACTTC. Residues: CASSSGGSGRAQYF.

The table lists this clone with a few counts. V and J are TRBV19 and TRBJ1-1; D possibly corresponds to TRBD1 (5 bases). From germline, CDR1 is LNHDA and CDR2 SQIVND (reference sequence). The V end was cut by 3 bases, the J end by 11 bases, with 22 bases between. There are 15 residues in the CDR3. CDR3 bases: TGTGCCAGTAGTATGCTGTCCAGTCCAGGGATTGTGGCTTTCTTT. Translation: CASSMLSSPGIVAFF.

The chain carries TRBV28 and TRBJ2-5; 7 bases align to TRBD2. The CDR3 runs 15 residues. Germline V gene data show CDR1 as MDHEN and CDR2 as SYDVKM. Losses at the gene ends were 5 bases for V and 4 bases for J; bases not matched to a gene: 10. CDR3 protein: CASSTIMGGRETQYF. CDR3 nucleotide sequence: TGTGCCAGCAGTACGATCATGGGGGGGAGAGAGACCCAGTACTTC.

The J gene is TRBJ1-5, the V gene TRBV19; no definite D call. Between the trimmed V and J ends, which lost 7 bases and 0 bases, there was a span of 7 bases. CDR1 is LNHDA, CDR2 SQIVND, per germline (reference sequence). The CDR3 is 13 amino acids. CDR3 bases: TGTGCCAGTACCGTTAATAGCAATCAGCCCCAGCATTTT. It is translated as CASTVNSNQPQHF.

This clone came up once. This chain uses TRBV28 with TRBJ2-6; 11 positions match TRBD1. The CDR3 consists of 17 residues. J was trimmed by 3 bases and V by 6 bases; bases with no gene match: 7. The germline CDR1 and CDR2 sequences are MDHEN and SYDVKM. CDR3 sequence (DNA): TGTGCCAGCAGCCGGGACAGGGGGAATTTTGGGGCCAACGTCCTGACTTTC. Its protein product is CASSRDRGNFGANVLTF.

This rearrangement joins TRBV5-1 to TRBJ1-2, with a tentative D call TRBD1 (6 bases). The CDR3 is 15 residues long. CDR1 is SGHRS and CDR2 is YFSETQ in the germline V gene. Trimming removed 0 bases at V and 8 bases at J, with 17 bases between. CDR3 sequence (DNA): TGCGCCAGCAGCTTGGCCAGTCTGACAGGAGGGGGCTACACCTTC. Translation: CASSLASLTGGGYTF.

V and J are TRBV7-3 and TRBJ1-6, with D uncertain. V lost 5 bases to trimming and J lost 6 bases, with 11 bases between them. CDR1 is SGHTA and CDR2 is FQGTGA in the germline V gene. The CDR3 covers 14 residues. The CDR3 here is CASSRGQANSPLHF. The CDR3 DNA reads as TGTGCCAGCAGCAGAGGGCAGGCTAATTCACCCCTCCACTTT.

As concerns this clone: Other DNA sequences in the same sample also yield this CDR3. The chain couples TRBV28 to TRBJ2-7, with 10 bases matching TRBD1. CDR1 and CDR2 from the germline V gene are MDHEN and SYDVKM. Trimming removed 5 bases from V and 1 base from J; junction bases left unmatched: 5. The CDR3 runs to 15 residues. CDR3: CASSPRTGGSYEQYF. The DNA for the CDR3 is TGTGCCAGCAGTCCCCGGACAGGGGGGTCCTACGAGCAGTACTTC.

This chain joins TRBV5-1 and TRBJ2-2, with 11 bases identical to TRBD2. V lost 5 bases, J lost 4 bases, and 16 bases stayed unmatched. Per germline, CDR1 SGHRS and CDR2 YFSETQ. This CDR3 has 19 residues. The CDR3 sequence: CASRNNPTSGRGGTGELFF. In nucleotides, the CDR3 is TGCGCCAGCAGGAACAACCCTACTAGCGGGAGAGGGGGCACCGGGGAGCTGTTTTTT.

The CDR3 reads CASSETRDQPQHF. The CDR3 DNA is TGTGCCAGCAGCGAAACCCGCGATCAGCCCCAGCATTTT. V and J are TRBV7-2 and TRBJ1-5; D remains ambiguous. Germline values: CDR1 SGHTA, CDR2 FQGNSA. Trimming stripped 5 bases from V and 5 bases from J, with 10 bases between. There are 13 residues in the CDR3.

The table lists this clone with a few counts. The chain's CDR3 is CATSRDRAPSGTEAFF. Here the CDR3 DNA reads TGTGCCACCAGCAGAGATCGGGCCCCCTCAGGGACTGAAGCTTTCTTT. This chain connects TRBV15 to TRBJ1-1, with TRBD1 as a possible D gene (5 bases). CDR3 length equals 16 residues. Germline V gene lookup returns CDR1 LNHNV and CDR2 YYDKDF (reference sequence). Trimming stripped 0 bases from V and 5 bases from J, with 16 bases between.

The chain carries TRBV19 and TRBJ2-2; a possible D gene is TRBD2 (6 bases). Germline CDR1 LNHDA, CDR2 SQIVND (reference sequence). The V gene lost 6 bases and the J gene lost 0 bases, with 11 bases spanning the gap. The CDR3 length is 15 residues. The CDR3 nucleotides read TGTGCCAGTAGCAAGGGACTGACGAACACCGGGGAGCTGTTTTTT. Protein product: CASSKGLTNTGELFF.

The gene calls are TRBV19 and TRBJ2-6; D assignment may be TRBD1 or TRBD2 (5 bases each). Germline V gene data show CDR1 as LNHDA and CDR2 as SQIVND (reference sequence). The V end was cut by 10 bases, the J end by 1 base, with 14 bases between. The CDR3 totals 15 residues. CDR3 DNA: TGTGCCATCGGGGCGTCGACATCTGGGGCCAACGTCCTGACTTTC. This encodes CAIGASTSGANVLTF. The variable domain in full, completed from reference TRBV19 and TRBJ2-6, reads DGGITQSPKYLFRKEGQNVTLSCEQNLNHDAMYWYRQDPGQGLRLIYYSQIVNDFQKGDIAEGYSVSREKKESFPLTVTSAQKNPTAFYLCAIGASTSGANVLTFGAGSRLTVL.

V usage is TRBV6-5 and J usage is TRBJ2-7, with 7 bases fitting TRBD2. The germline V gene has CDR1 MNHEY and CDR2 SVGAGI. The CDR3 sequence is 11 residues long. CDR3 nucleotide sequence: TGTGCCAGCAGTGAAGGGAGGGATCAGGAGGTC. It specifies CASSEGRDQEV.

The chain carries TRBV1 and TRBJ2-5. TRBV1 is a pseudogene locus. This CDR3 contains 15 residues. CDR3 nucleotide sequence: TGCACCAGCAGCCAAGATTGGATCTGGAAAGAGACCCAGTACTTC. Translated: CTSSQDWIWKETQYF.

This chain's CDR3 is CATSRVPGAEAFF. The CDR3 DNA reads TGTGCCACCAGCAGAGTCCCGGGGGCTGAAGCTTTCTTT. This chain connects TRBV15 to TRBJ1-1; D perhaps matches TRBD1 (5 bases). The CDR3 loop spans 13 amino acids. Germline V gene data show CDR1 as LNHNV and CDR2 as YYDKDF (reference sequence). V lost 1 base and J 6 bases, leaving 9 bases between the germline ends.

This chain uses TRBV29-1 with TRBJ2-7, with D tentatively TRBD1 (5 bases). CDR1 is SQVTM and CDR2 is ANQGSEA in the germline V gene. With 6 bases removed from V and 4 bases from J, the gap between germline ends came to 10 bases. This CDR3 contains 11 residues. Here the CDR3 DNA reads TGCAGCGTAGACAGTGAATACGAGCAGTACTTC. It is translated as CSVDSEYEQYF.

The chain uses TRBV15 and TRBJ2-1; possibly TRBD2 for D (5 bases). V gave up 0 bases and J gave up 0 bases, with 9 bases separating them. CDR1 is LNHNV, CDR2 YYDKDF, per germline (reference sequence). The CDR3 runs 16 residues. The CDR3 loop reads CATSRDLGSSYNEQFF. As DNA, the CDR3 is TGTGCCACCAGCAGAGATTTGGGGAGCTCCTACAATGAGCAGTTCTTC.

This chain uses TRBV28 with TRBJ1-4, with D possibly being TRBD1 (5 bases). Germline CDR1 reads MDHEN; CDR2 reads SYDVKM. V was trimmed by 3 bases and J by 8 bases, leaving 19 bases between them. The CDR3 length is 16 residues. The CDR3 DNA is TGTGCCAGCAGTTTCAGCTATTGGGGGGTTGTGGAAAAACTGTTTTTT. It encodes CASSFSYWGVVEKLFF. The whole variable domain, filled in from reference TRBV28 and TRBJ1-4, reads DVKVTQSSRYLVKRTGEKVFLECVQDMDHENMFWYRQDPGLGLRLIYFSYDVKMKEKGDIPEGYSVSREKKERFSLILESASTNQTSMYLCASSFSYWGVVEKLFFGSGTQLSVL.

Turning to this clone: Other DNA sequences from this sample encode an identical CDR3 as well. The V and J genes are TRBV18 and TRBJ2-7; maybe TRBD1 (7 bases). The V gene's germline CDR1 is KGHSH and CDR2 LQKENI. The germline V and J ends were trimmed by 3 bases and 3 bases, with 12 bases remaining between them. This CDR3 region has 14 residues. The chain's CDR3 is CASSPQGGIYEQYF. CDR3 nucleotides: TGTGCCAGCTCACCGCAGGGGGGAATCTACGAGCAGTACTTC.

This clone has just one count. The V and J genes are TRBV5-5 and TRBJ1-4, with D hard to call. Germline CDR1 and CDR2: SGHKS and YYEKEE (reference sequence). The CDR3 has 14 residues. Trimming cost V 3 bases and J 6 bases, with 12 bases left between them. CDR3 sequence reads: CASSWNHWDEKLFF. The DNA of the CDR3 is TGTGCCAGCAGCTGGAACCATTGGGATGAAAAACTGTTTTTT.

In nucleotides, the CDR3 is TGTGCCAGCAGTGAAGCCCTGACACGGGCCTACAATGAGCAGTTCTTC. The encoded protein is CASSEALTRAYNEQFF. The chain recombines TRBV6-1 with TRBJ2-1; D ambiguous. V lost 0 bases, J lost 2 bases, and 11 bases lay in between. The CDR3 contains 16 residues. The germline CDR1 and CDR2 sequences are MNHNS and SASEGT.

The chain recombines TRBV6-5 with TRBJ2-1; TRBD1 aligns across 7 bases. J lost 4 bases, V lost 5 bases, and 5 bases had no gene match. CDR1 MNHEY and CDR2 SVGAGI come from the germline V gene. The CDR3 is 14 amino acids. CDR3 sequence (DNA): TGTGCCAGCAGTCCGGGACAGTATTACAATGAGCAGTTCTTC. This gives the protein CASSPGQYYNEQFF.